Described below is a single T cell receptor (beta chain) sequence and its context. What it binds is unknown. This specimen belongs to a study of blood T cells in healthy people across ages. Study-wide findings and caveats: With age, beta diversity per million T cells declined roughly linearly, significantly by approximately 40.

Germline V gene data show CDR1 as SGDLS and CDR2 as YYNGEE. This CDR3 spans 15 amino acids. With 1 base clipped from V and 15 bases from J, the junction kept 14 bases outside the gene matches. With a J-beta primer mix and a sample-barcoded 5' primer, a second PCR ran about 7 to 12 cycles. Each of the samples gave a minimum of 2.5 million paired-end reads that contained CDR3. TCRdb re-derived calls from the 5' RACE reads in MiXCR, one entry per CDR3 protein. The sample holds about 730,000 distinct CDR3 sequences, roughly 47% seen once. Ranging in age from about 6 to 95, the donors were healthy Caucasian individuals from Russia. No fewer than 7 million PBMCs went into each sample.

The V and J genes are TRBV9 and TRBJ2-4, with TRBD1 matching over 9 bases. The sequence derives from a woman aged 55-69 years in good health. The sequenced material came from blood. The CDR3 sequence is CASSVTGGLVYERYF. The CDR3 bases are TGTGCCAGCAGCGTAACAGGGGGCCTTGTGTACGAGCGGTACTTC.